What follows are 18 T cell receptor beta chains derived from one specimen sequenced in a study of blood T cell repertoires in COVID-19. Some clones are missing from TCRdb's copy, which holds only in-frame ones; the method was immunoSEQ multiplex PCR. The data show 280,000 or so clones, over 75% seen once. Sequenced: peripheral blood. The receptors stem from a human donor in a cohort sampled during active COVID-19.

This rearrangement joins TRBV6-5 to TRBJ2-2, with D possibly matching TRBD2 (5 bases). Germline V gives CDR1 MNHEY, CDR2 SVGAGI. The CDR3 spans 15 residues. This CDR3 is CATLGKRSNTGELFF. CDR3 coding DNA: TGTGCTACTCTCGGGAAGCGGTCGAACACCGGGGAGCTGTTTTTT.

This chain connects TRBV13 to TRBJ1-3; 9 bases match TRBD1. The CDR3 runs 15 residues. J was trimmed by 3 bases and V by 5 bases; bases with no gene match: 5. From germline, CDR1 is PRHDT and CDR2 FYEKMQ (reference sequence). CDR3 amino acids: CASSRQGESGNTIYF. In nucleotides, the CDR3 is TGTGCCAGCAGCCGACAGGGGGAAAGTGGAAACACCATATATTTT. The full variable domain, in which reference TRBV13 and TRBJ1-3 provide the parts outside the CDR3, is AAGVIQSPRHLIKEKRETATLKCYPIPRHDTVYWYQQGPGQDPQFLISFYEKMQSDKGSIPDRFSAQQFSDYHSELNMSSLELGDSALYFCASSRQGESGNTIYFGEGSWLTVV.

The chain joins TRBV7-2 to TRBJ2-1, with 9 bases that match TRBD2. CDR3 length: 12 amino acids. V was clipped by 5 bases and J by 10 bases; unmatched bases: 3. Germline values: CDR1 SGHTA, CDR2 FQGNSA. The CDR3 bases are TGTGCCAGCAGCCCCAGCGGGAGGGAGCAGTTCTTC. This encodes CASSPSGREQFF.

This chain links TRBV2 with TRBJ2-1, with 7 bases fitting TRBD2. This CDR3 is 12 amino acids long. In germline, CDR1 is SNHLY, CDR2 FYNNEI. V was pared by 8 bases and J by 2 bases, with 0 bases of the junction left unmatched. CDR3 sequence: CASGTTYNEQFF. Here the CDR3 DNA reads TGTGCCAGCGGGACTACCTACAATGAGCAGTTCTTC.

This clone was picked up a small number of times. V and J are TRBV9 and TRBJ1-2; the D is unclear. CDR3 size: 11 residues. The germline V gene has CDR1 SGDLS and CDR2 YYNGEE. The germline V and J ends were trimmed by 7 bases and 6 bases, with 10 bases remaining between them. The DNA for the CDR3 is TGTGCCAGCGGGCAGGCGAATGGCTACACCTTC. This translates into CASGQANGYTF.

V and J are TRBV5-8 and TRBJ1-5; maybe TRBD1 (6 bases). CDR3 length: 15 amino acids. With 0 bases removed from V and 1 base from J, the gap between germline ends came to 8 bases. Germline CDR1 reads SGHTS; CDR2 reads YDEGEE. Here the CDR3 DNA reads TGTGCCAGCAGCTTGGTCCAGGGGAGCAATCAGCCCCAGCATTTT. Translating gives CASSLVQGSNQPQHF.

CDR3 DNA: TGCAGCGTTGGGACAGGGGATGCCCAGTTCTTC. It is translated as CSVGTGDAQFF. The genes are TRBV29-1 and TRBJ2-1, with TRBD1 matching 9 bases. Per the germline V gene, CDR1 is SQVTM and CDR2 is ANQGSEA. V lost 4 bases, J lost 13 bases, and 5 bases stayed unmatched. The CDR3 consists of 11 residues.

V usage is TRBV28 and J usage is TRBJ1-1, with 7 bases lining up with TRBD1. The V segment lost 8 bases and the J segment 5 bases; nucleotides outside the gene matches: 5. Germline CDR1 reads MDHEN; CDR2 reads SYDVKM. The CDR3 is made up of 12 amino acids. The chain's CDR3 is CASHDRVTEAFF. In DNA form, the CDR3 reads TGTGCCAGCCACGACAGGGTAACTGAAGCTTTCTTT.

The V gene is TRBV3-1 (or the pseudogene TRBV3-2), the J gene TRBJ2-2, with 11 nucleotides matching TRBD1. The germline V gene has CDR1 LGHDT and CDR2 YNNKEL (reference sequence). The CDR3 runs 15 residues. After removal of 4 bases from V and 4 bases from J, the junction contained 2 bases not matched to a gene. The CDR3 coding sequence is TGTGCCAGCAGCCCCGGACAGGGGGCCACCGGGGAGCTGTTTTTT. Protein product: CASSPGQGATGELFF.

This clone was found once. The chain couples TRBV7-2 to TRBJ2-1; 13 bases agree with TRBD2. The CDR3 has 18 amino acids. J was trimmed by 1 base and V by 5 bases; bases with no gene match: 8. Germline V gene sequence: CDR1 SGHTA, CDR2 FQGNSA. The CDR3 is CASSRTSGSSLSYNEQFF. The CDR3 DNA reads TGTGCCAGCAGCCGGACTAGCGGGAGTTCTCTATCCTACAATGAGCAGTTCTTC.

The chain is built from TRBV9 and TRBJ1-6; D may be TRBD1 (6 bases). CDR1 is SGDLS, CDR2 YYNGEE, per germline. This CDR3 spans 14 amino acids. The germline V and J ends were trimmed by 4 bases and 5 bases, with 10 bases remaining between them. This chain's CDR3 is CASSFQGNNSPLHF. In nucleotides, the CDR3 is TGTGCCAGCAGCTTCCAGGGGAATAATTCACCCCTCCACTTT.

CDR3 sequence reads: CARSAKKGHNSGSQPTQYF. DNA for the CDR3: TGTGCCAGAAGCGCTAAAAAGGGACATAATTCTGGTAGCCAGCCCACCCAGTACTTC. The chain combines TRBV7-5 with TRBJ2-5; the table's D gene call, TRBD1, was not cross checked with the DNA. TRBV7-5 is assigned pseudogene status. This CDR3 has 19 residues.

The chain recombines TRBV19 with TRBJ2-3; D is uncertain. CDR3 length: 14 residues. The V gene lost 0 bases and the J gene lost 4 bases, with 8 bases spanning the gap. The germline gives CDR1 LNHDA, CDR2 SQIVND (reference sequence). The CDR3 loop reads CASSIEPYPDTQYF. DNA for the CDR3: TGTGCCAGTAGTATAGAACCCTATCCAGATACGCAGTATTTT.

This clone appeared a few times. This chain connects TRBV3-1 (or the pseudogene TRBV3-2) to TRBJ2-7, with D tentatively TRBD1 (6 bases). Between the trimmed V and J ends, which lost 8 bases and 0 bases, there was a span of 17 bases. This CDR3 is built from 15 residues. Germline V gene lookup returns CDR1 LGHDT and CDR2 YNNKEL (reference sequence). In DNA, the CDR3 is TGTGCCAGCGGCCCTTTCACAGGGAGCTCCTACGAGCAGTACTTC. Translated, it gives CASGPFTGSSYEQYF.

The chain couples TRBV28 to TRBJ2-7; D ambiguous. The CDR3 totals 11 residues. Trimming took 7 bases from V and 3 from J, leaving 7 bases between them. Germline assignment: CDR1 MDHEN and CDR2 SYDVKM. The CDR3 nucleotides are TGTGCCAGCAAATCGGGCTACGAGCAGTACTTC. This encodes CASKSGYEQYF.

The chain is built from TRBV28 and TRBJ2-1; 10 bases are shared with TRBD2. Germline V gives CDR1 MDHEN, CDR2 SYDVKM. The trim removed 1 base at V and 9 bases at J, leaving 6 bases unmatched. The length of the CDR3 is 15 residues. In DNA, the CDR3 is TGTGCCAGCAGTTTATTAGCGGGAGGACTTACTGAGCAGTTCTTC. Amino acid sequence: CASSLLAGGLTEQFF.

CDR3 bases: TGCAGCGCACTGAAAACCGGGGGTCTGGGAGCTTTCTTT. It encodes CSALKTGGLGAFF. The rearrangement joins TRBV29-1 to TRBJ1-1; weak D call: TRBD1 (5 bases). The length of the CDR3 is 13 residues. CDR1 is SQVTM and CDR2 is ANQGSEA in the germline V gene. V dropped 7 bases and J dropped 10 bases, with 22 bases sitting between them.

V is TRBV6-5 and J is TRBJ1-5; D possibly corresponds to TRBD1 (5 bases). Germline V gene lookup returns CDR1 MNHEY and CDR2 SVGAGI. This CDR3 region has 16 residues. With 4 bases removed from V and 2 bases from J, the gap between germline ends came to 15 bases. The CDR3 DNA sequence: TGTGCCAGCAGTTCCGACGGGGGGGGTGGCAATCAGCCCCAGCATTTT. It specifies CASSSDGGGGNQPQHF.